This T cell receptor (beta chain) is drawn from a study of blood T cell repertoires in COVID-19. Study information: From T cells, B-cell-depleted T cells, or PBMCs came the material, which was cDNA or gDNA.

V was shortened by 4 bases and J by 8 bases, with 10 bases between the two germline ends. The length of the CDR3 is 11 residues. Germline loops: CDR1 SGHRS, CDR2 YFSETQ. Authors' processing steps: From reference gene primer amplification, estimates of nucleated cell counts were derived. Sequenced by immunoSEQ multiplex PCR; TCRdb stores in-frame clones only, minus some. V, J and clone size are taken as reported in that table, and D and trimming were inferred from the DNA itself. The repertoire has about 270,000 clones, around nine tenths of them found once; the top ten carry just under 9%. This receptor was taken from a man aged 35 to 55 with active or convalescent COVID-19. The chain couples TRBV5-1 to TRBJ2-7, with D perhaps TRBD1 (6 bases). Sequenced input: peripheral blood. The DNA of the CDR3 is TGCGCCAGCAGCAAGACAGGCCAGCAGTACTTC. Amino acid sequence: CASSKTGQQYF.